The entry that follows covers one T cell receptor (beta chain) sequence. This record belongs to a study of blood T cell repertoires in COVID-19. Study-wide context: PBMCs, B-cell-depleted T cells, or T cells provided the cDNA or gDNA that made up the material.

The germline V gene encodes CDR1 MGHRA and CDR2 YSYEKL. This CDR3 has 16 residues. Trimming shortened V by 4 bases and J by 0 bases, and 15 bases separated the two germline ends. Profiling relied on immunoSEQ multiplex PCR, and the TCRdb table lists in-frame clones only, not all of them. The sample has tens of thousands of clones; 65% to 90% are singletons. Seattle patient enrollment occurred during active infection, with longitudinal follow-up thereafter. This rearrangement joins TRBV4-1 to TRBJ1-1, with D possibly being TRBD1 (6 bases). Source material: peripheral blood. This TCR was sampled from a man aged 50 to 60 with COVID-19, enrolled during active disease. This CDR3 is CASSPHGGLMNTEAFF. DNA for the CDR3: TGCGCCAGCAGCCCACACGGGGGGCTAATGAACACTGAAGCTTTCTTT.